This T cell receptor (beta chain) was sequenced for a study of blood T cell repertoires in COVID-19. Study-level background: Material from acute and convalescent COVID-19 was sourced from the United States, Italy and Spain. The cDNA or gDNA used as material had been derived from T cells, B-cell-depleted T cells, or PBMCs.

Per the original data handling: Scientists estimated how many nucleated cells there were by amplifying reference gene primers. The table came from immunoSEQ multiplex PCR; TCRdb's copy has only in-frame clones and leaves some out. From that table come the V and J calls and clone size; the DNA was used to work out D and trimming. In the table there are 150,000 to 200,000 clones, 85% of which are singletons. The TCR comes from a human donor with acute or convalescent COVID-19. The donor label of this sample is uncertain. Sequenced sample: peripheral blood.

The CDR3, as DNA: TGTGCCAGCAGCCAAGCGTACGGGGGGAGGAATGAGCAGTTCTTC. This gives the protein CASSQAYGGRNEQFF. The chain links TRBV14 to TRBJ2-1, with 7 bases lining up with TRBD2. This CDR3 contains 15 residues. Germline lookup yields CDR1 SGHDN and CDR2 FVKESK. V lost 1 base to trimming and J lost 7 bases; unmatched junction nucleotides: 7.